This T cell receptor (beta chain) came from a study of T cells in Graves' hyperthyroidism and ophthalmopathy. Study in general: Peripheral blood was collected at initial diagnosis, before any treatment.

Per germline, CDR1 SNHLY and CDR2 FYNNEI. The CDR3 runs to 12 residues. The V end lost 6 bases, the J end lost 9 bases, and 14 bases lay between the germline ends. Notes on this clonotype: The target antigen is unknown.

The investigators amplified TCR beta CDR3 regions from RNA transcripts. HTBI primers were the set used in a first-round RT-PCR of the TCR CDR3. TCRdb fed the multiplex PCR reads into MiXCR, producing one record per CDR3 protein. This table has about 640,000 distinct CDR3 sequences, about 20% appearing once. Broader study findings: Blood samples included most of the expanded thyroid clonotypes exceeding 0.001.

This chain connects TRBV2 to TRBJ2-5, with D possibly matching TRBD2 (5 bases). Sequencing input: blood. The source of this sequence is a man aged 25-45 years with Graves' ophthalmopathy. The CDR3 DNA follows: TGTGCCAGCAGAGAGGACTCATTTGCCCAGTACTTC. Translating gives CASREDSFAQYF.